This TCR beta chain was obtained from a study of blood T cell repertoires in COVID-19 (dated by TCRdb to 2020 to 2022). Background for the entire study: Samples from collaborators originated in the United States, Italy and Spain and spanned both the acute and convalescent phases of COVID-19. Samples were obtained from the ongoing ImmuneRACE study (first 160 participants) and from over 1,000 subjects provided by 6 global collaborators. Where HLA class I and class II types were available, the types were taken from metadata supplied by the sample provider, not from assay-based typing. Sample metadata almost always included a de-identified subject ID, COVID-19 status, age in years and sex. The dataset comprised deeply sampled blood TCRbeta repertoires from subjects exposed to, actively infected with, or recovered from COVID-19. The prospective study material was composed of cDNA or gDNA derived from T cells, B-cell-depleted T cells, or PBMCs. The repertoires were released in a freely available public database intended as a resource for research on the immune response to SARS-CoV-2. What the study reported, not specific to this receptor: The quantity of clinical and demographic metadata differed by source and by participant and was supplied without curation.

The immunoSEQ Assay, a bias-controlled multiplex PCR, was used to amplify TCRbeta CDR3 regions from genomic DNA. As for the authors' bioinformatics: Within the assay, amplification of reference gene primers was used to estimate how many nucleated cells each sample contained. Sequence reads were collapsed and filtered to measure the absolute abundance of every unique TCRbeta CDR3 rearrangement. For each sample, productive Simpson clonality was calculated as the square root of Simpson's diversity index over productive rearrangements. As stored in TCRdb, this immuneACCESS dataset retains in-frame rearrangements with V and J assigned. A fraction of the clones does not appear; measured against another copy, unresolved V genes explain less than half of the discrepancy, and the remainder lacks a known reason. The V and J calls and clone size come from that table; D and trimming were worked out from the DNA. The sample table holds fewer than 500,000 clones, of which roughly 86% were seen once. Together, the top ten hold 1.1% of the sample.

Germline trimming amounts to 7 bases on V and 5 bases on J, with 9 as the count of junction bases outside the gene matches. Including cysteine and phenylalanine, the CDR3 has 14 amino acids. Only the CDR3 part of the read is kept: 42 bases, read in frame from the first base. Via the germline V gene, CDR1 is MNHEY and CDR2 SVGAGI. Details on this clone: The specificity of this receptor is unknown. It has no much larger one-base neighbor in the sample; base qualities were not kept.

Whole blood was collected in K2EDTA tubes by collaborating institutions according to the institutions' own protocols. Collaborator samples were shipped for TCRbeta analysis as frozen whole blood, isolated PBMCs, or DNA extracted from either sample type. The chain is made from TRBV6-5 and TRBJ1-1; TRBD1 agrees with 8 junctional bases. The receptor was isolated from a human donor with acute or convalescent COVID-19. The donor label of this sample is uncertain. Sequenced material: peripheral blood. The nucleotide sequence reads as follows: TGTGCCAGCACCAAGGACAGGGCAGGGACTGAAGCTTTCTTT. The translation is CASTKDRAGTEAFF.